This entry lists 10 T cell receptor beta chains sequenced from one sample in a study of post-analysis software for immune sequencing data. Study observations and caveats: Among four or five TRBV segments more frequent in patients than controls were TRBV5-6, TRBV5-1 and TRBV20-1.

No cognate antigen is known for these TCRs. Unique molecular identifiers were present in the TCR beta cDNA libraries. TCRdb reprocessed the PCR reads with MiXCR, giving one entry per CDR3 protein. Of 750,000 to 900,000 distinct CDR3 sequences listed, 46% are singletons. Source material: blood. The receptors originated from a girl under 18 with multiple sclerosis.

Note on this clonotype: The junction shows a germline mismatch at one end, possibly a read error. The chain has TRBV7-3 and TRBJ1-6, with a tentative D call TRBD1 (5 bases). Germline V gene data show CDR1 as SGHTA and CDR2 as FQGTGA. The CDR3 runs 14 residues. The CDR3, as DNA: TGTACCAGCAGCTTGGACACCTATAATTCACCCCTCCACTTT. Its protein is CTSSLDTYNSPLHF.

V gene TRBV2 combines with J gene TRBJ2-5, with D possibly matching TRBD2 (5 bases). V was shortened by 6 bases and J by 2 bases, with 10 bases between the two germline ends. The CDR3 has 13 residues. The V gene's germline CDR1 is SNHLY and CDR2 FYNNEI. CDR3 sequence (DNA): TGTGCCAGCAGCTTAAGGACTCAAGAGACCCAGTACTTC. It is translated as CASSLRTQETQYF. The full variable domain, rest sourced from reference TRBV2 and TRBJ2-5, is EPEVTQTPSHQVTQMGQEVILRCVPISNHLYFYWYRQILGQKVEFLVSFYNNEISEKSEIFDDQFSVERPDGSNFTLKIRSTKLEDSAMYFCASSLRTQETQYFGPGTRLLVL.

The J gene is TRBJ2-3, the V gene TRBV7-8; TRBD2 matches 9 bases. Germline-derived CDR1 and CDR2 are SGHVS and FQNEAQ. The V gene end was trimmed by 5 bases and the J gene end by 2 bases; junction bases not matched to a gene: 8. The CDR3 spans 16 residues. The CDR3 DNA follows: TGTGCCAGCAGCCCCGCAGCGGGAGGCTCCACAGATACGCAGTATTTT. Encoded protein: CASSPAAGGSTDTQYF.

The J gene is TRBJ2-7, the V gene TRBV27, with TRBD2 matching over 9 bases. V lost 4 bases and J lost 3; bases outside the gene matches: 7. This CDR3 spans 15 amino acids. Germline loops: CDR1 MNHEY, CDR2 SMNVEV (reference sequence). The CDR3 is CASSSSSGNFYEQYF. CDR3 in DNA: TGTGCCAGCAGTTCCTCTAGCGGGAATTTCTACGAGCAGTACTTC.

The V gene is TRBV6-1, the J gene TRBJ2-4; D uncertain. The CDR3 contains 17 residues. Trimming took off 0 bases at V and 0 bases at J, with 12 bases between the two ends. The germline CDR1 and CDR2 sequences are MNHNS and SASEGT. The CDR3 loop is CASSEAFGELAKNIQYF. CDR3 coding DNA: TGTGCCAGCAGTGAAGCTTTTGGTGAGCTAGCCAAAAACATTCAGTACTTC.

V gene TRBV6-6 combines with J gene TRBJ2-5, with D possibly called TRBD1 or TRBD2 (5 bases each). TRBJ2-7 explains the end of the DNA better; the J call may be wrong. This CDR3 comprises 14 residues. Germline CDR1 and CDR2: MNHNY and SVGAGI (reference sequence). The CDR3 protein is CASSFSGRDDEQYF. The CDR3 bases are TGTGCCAGCAGCTTCTCCGGTCGGGACGACGAGCAGTACTTC.

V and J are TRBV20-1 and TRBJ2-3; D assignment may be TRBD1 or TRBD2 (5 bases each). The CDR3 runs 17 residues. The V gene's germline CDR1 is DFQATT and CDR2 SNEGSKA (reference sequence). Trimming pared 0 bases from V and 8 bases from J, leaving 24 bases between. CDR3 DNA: TGCAGTGCTAGAGATATCGGGGCGATAACAGATCTCGGTACGCAGTATTTT. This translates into CSARDIGAITDLGTQYF.

The CDR3 sequence is CATSTASGISTDTQYF. The CDR3, as DNA: TGTGCCACCAGTACGGCTAGCGGTATTAGCACAGATACGCAGTATTTT. The chain combines TRBV24-1 with TRBJ2-3; 7 nucleotides agree with TRBD2. This CDR3 has 16 residues. V lost 6 bases to trimming and J lost 0 bases; unmatched junction nucleotides: 8. From germline, CDR1 is KGHDR and CDR2 SFDVKD.

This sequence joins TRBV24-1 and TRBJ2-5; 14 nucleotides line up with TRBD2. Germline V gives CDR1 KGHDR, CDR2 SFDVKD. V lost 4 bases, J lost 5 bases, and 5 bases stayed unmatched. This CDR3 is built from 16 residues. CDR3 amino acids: CATSDPGLAGVETQYF. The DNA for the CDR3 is TGTGCCACCAGTGACCCGGGACTAGCGGGAGTTGAGACCCAGTACTTC.

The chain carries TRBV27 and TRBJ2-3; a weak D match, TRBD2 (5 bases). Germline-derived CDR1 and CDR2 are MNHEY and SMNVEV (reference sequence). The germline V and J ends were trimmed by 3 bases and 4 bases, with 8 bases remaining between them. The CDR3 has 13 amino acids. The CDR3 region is CASSFEEADTQYF. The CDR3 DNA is TGTGCCAGCAGTTTTGAGGAGGCAGATACGCAGTATTTT.